This TCR beta chain was sequenced during a study of blood T cell repertoires in COVID-19. Study at large: PBMCs, B-cell-depleted T cells, or T cells were the source of the cDNA or gDNA that made up the material.

This clone turned up a few times. Per the authors' pipeline: Counts of nucleated cells, estimated from reference gene primer amplification, were obtained. Profiling relied on immunoSEQ multiplex PCR, and the TCRdb table lists in-frame clones only, not all of them. The D gene and trimming were derived from the DNA, and the V and J assignments and clone size from that table. Found here are 120,000 or so clones, about 88% of them singletons; the top ten hold roughly 5%. Germline CDR1 is MNHEY and CDR2 is SMNVEV (reference sequence). Deletions cut 0 bases from V and 3 bases from J, with 12 bases between. This CDR3 contains 15 residues. Patients at the Seattle site were enrolled during active infection and followed longitudinally.

Source material: peripheral blood. The clonotype comes from a man in his 60s with COVID-19, enrolled during active disease. V gene TRBV27 combines with J gene TRBJ2-7; possible D gene TRBD1, 6 bases. For the CDR3, the DNA is TGTGCCAGCAGTTTATCCACCCTACAGGGCTACGAGCAGTACTTC. Its protein product is CASSLSTLQGYEQYF.